This T cell receptor beta chain emerged from a study of beta chain features in type 1 diabetes. Study observations and caveats: Among patients, naive, central memory and Treg TCRB repertoires appeared more similar than among healthy donors. Fewer insertions but more deletions were seen at VDJ junctions in type 1 diabetes patients.

The entirety of the isolated RNA underwent reverse transcription, so expressed TCRB transcripts were sequenced. TCRdb keeps only in-frame clones here, not all; method: immunoSEQ multiplex PCR. The profile shows over 500,000 clones, about 16% of them singletons. Germline V gives CDR1 SGHDT, CDR2 YYEEEE. Trimming stripped 4 bases from V and 0 bases from J, with 11 bases between. CDR3 length equals 16 residues. This clone came up a few times. What it recognizes is unknown. The sample comprised naive CD4+ T cells from blood. The rearrangement joins TRBV5-6 to TRBJ2-6; no clear D gene. The origin of this receptor is a man in his late teens or twenties in good health. CDR3 nucleotides: TGTGCCAGCAGCGTGGAGATGAGCTCTGGGGCCAACGTCCTGACTTTC. It is translated as CASSVEMSSGANVLTF. The variable domain in full, completed from reference TRBV5-6 and TRBJ2-6, reads DAGVTQSPTHLIKTRGQQVTLRCSPKSGHDTVSWYQQALGQGPQFIFQYYEEEERQRGNFPDRFSGHQFPNYSSELNVNALLLGDSALYLCASSVEMSSGANVLTFGAGSRLTVL.